This passage covers 16 T cell receptor beta chains from one sample sequenced in a study of chemoradiotherapy in HPV16-positive cancers. TCRdb's table, derived via immunoSEQ multiplex PCR, lists solely in-frame clones and lacks some. The sample has some 12,000 clones; roughly four fifths are singletons. The sample was taken from a patient who underwent chemoradiotherapy. Receptor source: a human donor with HPV-associated anogenital cancer.

The chain uses TRBV19 and TRBJ2-1; D gene ambiguous. Looked up from germline, CDR1 is LNHDA and CDR2 is SQIVND (reference sequence). V lost 1 base and J lost 5, with 6 bases in between. The length of the CDR3 is 13 residues. DNA for the CDR3: TGTGCCAGTAGTATAGGACCCAACAATGAGCAGTTCTTC. It yields the protein CASSIGPNNEQFF.

This clone was found a few times. Its ends do not fully match the called genes, so a read error is possible. The rearrangement joins TRBV2 to TRBJ1-2; D is ambiguous. The CDR3 runs 14 residues. From germline, CDR1 is SNHLY and CDR2 FYNNEI. The chain's CDR3 is CASREDRANYGYTF. The CDR3 DNA sequence: TGTGCCAGCAGGGAAGACCGAGCTAACTATGGCTACACCTTC.

This clone was detected only once. This sequence joins TRBV15 and TRBJ2-3, with TRBD2 matching over 7 bases. There are 20 residues in the CDR3. CDR1 and CDR2 from the germline V gene are LNHNV and YYDKDF (reference sequence). J lost 1 base, V lost 1 base, and 17 bases had no gene match. The CDR3 sequence: CATSRVFISGPSGGTDTQYF. CDR3 coding DNA: TGTGCCACCAGCAGAGTTTTTATTTCTGGGCCTAGCGGAGGCACAGATACGCAGTATTTT.

The chain has TRBV6-1 and TRBJ1-6; 7 bases fit TRBD1. Losses at the gene ends were 8 bases for V and 7 bases for J; bases not matched to a gene: 11. This CDR3 spans 15 amino acids. Germline V gene data show CDR1 as MNHNS and CDR2 as SASEGT. The CDR3 region is CASGSSPRGNSPLHF. The CDR3 DNA sequence: TGTGCCAGCGGCTCAAGCCCCAGGGGGAATTCACCCCTCCACTTT.

The genes are TRBV19 and TRBJ2-1; D remains ambiguous. Deletions cut 9 bases from V and 15 bases from J, with 18 bases between. The CDR3 length is 11 residues. Germline V CDR1 and CDR2: LNHDA, SQIVND (reference sequence). For the CDR3, the DNA is TGTGCCAGCCCTCCAATAGGCAGGTCGTTCTTC. Protein: CASPPIGRSFF.

The chain carries TRBV7-8 and TRBJ2-2; D is unclear. V lost 0 bases and J lost 0, with 8 bases in between. Germline lookup yields CDR1 SGHVS and CDR2 FQNEAQ. The CDR3 consists of 16 residues. CDR3 DNA sequence: TGTGCCAGCAGCTTAGCATCAGGATCGAACACCGGGGAGCTGTTTTTT. This gives the protein CASSLASGSNTGELFF.

The V and J genes are TRBV5-1 and TRBJ2-7; TRBD1 agrees at 9 bases. Germline CDR1 and CDR2: SGHRS and YFSETQ. There are 16 residues in the CDR3. The J segment lost 4 bases and the V segment lost 2 bases, leaving 10 bases of the junction unmatched. CDR3 DNA sequence: TGCGCCAGCAGCTTTGGAGACGGGGACAGGGCATACGAGCAGTACTTC. Its translation: CASSFGDGDRAYEQYF.

This sequence joins TRBV7-9 and TRBJ2-2; a weak D match, TRBD1 (6 bases). Germline CDR1 SEHNR, CDR2 FQNEAQ (reference sequence). V was shortened by 3 bases and J by 1 base, with 9 bases between the two germline ends. The CDR3 sequence is 15 residues long. CDR3 amino acids: CASSFTGQNTGELFF. The CDR3 nucleotides are TGTGCCAGCAGCTTCACGGGACAGAACACCGGGGAGCTGTTTTTT.

CDR3 sequence reads: CASRAGLAGDNEQFF. In nucleotides, the CDR3 is TGCGCCAGCAGGGCAGGGTTAGCGGGGGACAATGAGCAGTTCTTC. The chain links TRBV4-1 to TRBJ2-1, with 9 nucleotides matching TRBD2. This CDR3 is 15 amino acids long. Germline V gene lookup returns CDR1 MGHRA and CDR2 YSYEKL. The trim removed 6 bases at V and 5 bases at J, leaving 8 bases unmatched.

The gene calls are TRBV7-3 and TRBJ2-7; 7 bases fit TRBD2. The CDR3 spans 16 residues. With 4 bases clipped from V and 7 bases from J, the junction kept 16 bases outside the gene matches. CDR1 and CDR2 (germline): SGHTA, FQGTGA. In DNA, the CDR3 is TGTGCCAGCAGCTCCCAACCGGGCGGGGGAGGCGTTGAGCAGTACTTC. The encoded protein is CASSSQPGGGGVEQYF.

V and J are TRBV2 and TRBJ1-6; D gene uncertain. The ends were cut back, 6 bases at V and 7 bases at J, with 13 bases in the middle. This CDR3 has 14 residues. Germline V CDR1 and CDR2: SNHLY, FYNNEI. The CDR3 DNA reads as TGTGCCAGCAGAGCGGCCCAGGAGAATTCACCCCTCCACTTT. It translates to CASRAAQENSPLHF.

This chain joins TRBV5-8 and TRBJ1-2; 9 bases fit TRBD1. V lost 4 bases to trimming and J lost 7 bases; unmatched junction nucleotides: 11. The CDR3 has 15 amino acids. Germline-derived CDR1 and CDR2 are SGHTS and YDEGEE. CDR3 nucleotide sequence: TGTGCCAGCAGCCGAACGCCGGGACAGGGATTTGGCTACACCTTC. Translated, it gives CASSRTPGQGFGYTF.

This chain joins TRBV4-1 and TRBJ2-3; D not resolved. CDR1 is MGHRA, CDR2 YSYEKL, per germline. There are 14 residues in the CDR3. V lost 4 bases, J lost 5 bases, and 13 bases lay in between. The CDR3 spells CASSPVPSGDTQYF. The CDR3 region has the DNA TGCGCCAGCAGCCCTGTACCCTCCGGAGATACGCAGTATTTT.

The chain combines TRBV27 with TRBJ1-3, with D unclear. Between the trimmed V and J ends, which lost 5 bases and 0 bases, there was a span of 8 bases. The CDR3 extends over 14 amino acids. Germline values: CDR1 MNHEY, CDR2 SMNVEV (reference sequence). CDR3 protein: CASSRGSSGNTIYF. CDR3 DNA: TGTGCCAGCAGTCGAGGGAGCTCTGGAAACACCATATATTTT.

This chain connects TRBV20-1 to TRBJ1-3; D ambiguous. The germline gives CDR1 DFQATT, CDR2 SNEGSKA (reference sequence). Deletions cut 6 bases from V and 3 bases from J, with 6 bases between. This CDR3 spans 11 amino acids. The CDR3 nucleotides read TGCAGTGCCACAAATGGAAACACCATATATTTT. As protein: CSATNGNTIYF.

This rearrangement joins TRBV10-3 to TRBJ1-1; no firm D call. The CDR3 totals 12 residues. Trimming removed 4 bases from V and 1 base from J, with 4 bases in between. Germline V gene lookup returns CDR1 ENHRY and CDR2 SYGVKD. Here the CDR3 reads CAISGGNTEAFF. The CDR3 DNA sequence: TGTGCCATCAGTGGTGGGAACACTGAAGCTTTCTTT.